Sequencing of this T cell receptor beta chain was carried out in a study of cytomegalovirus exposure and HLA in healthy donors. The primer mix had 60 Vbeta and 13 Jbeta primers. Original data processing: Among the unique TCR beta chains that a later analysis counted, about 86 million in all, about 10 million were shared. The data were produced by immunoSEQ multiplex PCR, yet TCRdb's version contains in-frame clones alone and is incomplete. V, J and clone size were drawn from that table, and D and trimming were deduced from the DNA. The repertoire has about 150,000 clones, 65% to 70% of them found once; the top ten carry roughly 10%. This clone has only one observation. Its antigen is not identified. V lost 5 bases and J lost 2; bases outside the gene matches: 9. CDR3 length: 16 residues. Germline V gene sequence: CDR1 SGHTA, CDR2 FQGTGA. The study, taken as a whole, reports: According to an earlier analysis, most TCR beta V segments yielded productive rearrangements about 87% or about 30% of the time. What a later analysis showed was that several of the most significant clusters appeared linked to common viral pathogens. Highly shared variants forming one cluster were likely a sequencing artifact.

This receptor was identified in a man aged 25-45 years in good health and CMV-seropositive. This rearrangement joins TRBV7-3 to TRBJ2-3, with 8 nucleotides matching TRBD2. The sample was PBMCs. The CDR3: CASSPLGGRYTDTQYF. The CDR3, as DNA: TGTGCCAGCAGCCCTCTGGGCGGGAGGTACACAGATACGCAGTATTTT.